The clone carrying this TCR beta chain showed up many times. As for treatment: PENTA 11 planned treatment interruption arm or continuous ART arm. Germline CDR1 reads SQVTM; CDR2 reads ANQGSEA. This CDR3 has 15 residues. V lost 5 bases and J lost 0, with 14 bases in between. Unique molecular identifiers were included in an RNA-based 3' RACE TCR library. Via MiXCR, TCRdb re-called the 3' RACE reads, giving one row per CDR3 protein. In the table there are about 40,000 distinct CDR3 sequences, around 7% of which are singletons. The entry originates in a study of HIV-infected children after antiretroviral therapy interruption. Overall study: EBV and CMV exposure was recorded in most children.

V is TRBV29-1 and J is TRBJ2-4, with D possibly being TRBD1 (6 bases). The clonotype comes from a pool of human donors with HIV. Specimen: CD45RA+ CD4+ T cells from PBMCs, pooled from several time points, collected from a donor given antiretroviral therapy, either interrupted or continuous. The subset: naive CD4+ CD45RA+ CD45RO- T cells. The CDR3 sequence: CSVWGHSIAKNIQYF. DNA of the CDR3: TGCAGCGTTTGGGGACATTCGATAGCCAAAAACATTCAGTACTTC.